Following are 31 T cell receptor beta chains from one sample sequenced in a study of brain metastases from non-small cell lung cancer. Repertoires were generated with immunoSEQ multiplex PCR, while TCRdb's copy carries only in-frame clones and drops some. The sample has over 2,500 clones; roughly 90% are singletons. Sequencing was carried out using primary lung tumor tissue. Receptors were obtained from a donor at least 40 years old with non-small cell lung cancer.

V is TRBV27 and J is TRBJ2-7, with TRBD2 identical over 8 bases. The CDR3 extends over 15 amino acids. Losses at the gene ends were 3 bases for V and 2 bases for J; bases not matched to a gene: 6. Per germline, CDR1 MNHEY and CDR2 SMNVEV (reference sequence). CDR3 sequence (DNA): TGTGCCAGCAGTTTTGGGGCTAGCGGGCCCTACGAGCAGTACTTC. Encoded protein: CASSFGASGPYEQYF.

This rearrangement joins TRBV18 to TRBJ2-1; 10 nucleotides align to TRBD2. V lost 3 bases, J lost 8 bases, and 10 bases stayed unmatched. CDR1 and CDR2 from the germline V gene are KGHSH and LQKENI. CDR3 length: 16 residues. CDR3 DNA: TGTGCCAGCTCACCCCTGGGAGCGGGAGGGCGTGATGAGCAGTTCTTC. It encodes CASSPLGAGGRDEQFF.

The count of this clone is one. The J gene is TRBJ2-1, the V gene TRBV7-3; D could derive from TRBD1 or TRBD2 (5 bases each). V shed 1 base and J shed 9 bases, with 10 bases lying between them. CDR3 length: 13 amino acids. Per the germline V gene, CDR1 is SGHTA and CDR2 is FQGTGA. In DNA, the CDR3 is TGTGCCAGCAGCTTAAACTCAGGGAGTGAGCAGTTCTTC. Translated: CASSLNSGSEQFF.

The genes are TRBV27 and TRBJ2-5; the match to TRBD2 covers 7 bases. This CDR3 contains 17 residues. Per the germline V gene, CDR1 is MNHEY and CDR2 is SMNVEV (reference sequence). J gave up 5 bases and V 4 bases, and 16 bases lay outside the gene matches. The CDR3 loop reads CASSSRRAGVGRETQYF. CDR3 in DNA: TGTGCCAGCAGTTCCCGCCGGGCGGGGGTGGGTCGGGAGACCCAGTACTTC.

CDR3 in DNA: TGTGCCAGCAGCTCTCGCTTCACAGATACGCAGTATTTT. Translating gives CASSSRFTDTQYF. V usage is TRBV13 and J usage is TRBJ2-3, with D unclear. This CDR3 has 13 amino acids. The germline gives CDR1 PRHDT, CDR2 FYEKMQ (reference sequence). Deletions cut 4 bases from V and 2 bases from J, with 7 bases between.

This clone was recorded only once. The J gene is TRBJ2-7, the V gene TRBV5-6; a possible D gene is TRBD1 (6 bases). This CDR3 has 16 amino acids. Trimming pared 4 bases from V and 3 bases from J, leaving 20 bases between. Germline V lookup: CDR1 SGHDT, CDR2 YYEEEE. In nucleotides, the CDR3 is TGTGCCAGCAGCCCACTGGGGGCAGGGAGCGTCTACGAGCAGTACTTC. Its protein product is CASSPLGAGSVYEQYF.

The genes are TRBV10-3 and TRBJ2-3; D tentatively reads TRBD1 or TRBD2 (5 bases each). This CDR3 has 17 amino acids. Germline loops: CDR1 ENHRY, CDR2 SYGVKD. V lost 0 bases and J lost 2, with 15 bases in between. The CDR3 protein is CAISESRGAGLTDTQYF. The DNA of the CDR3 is TGTGCCATCAGTGAGTCGAGAGGGGCAGGCCTCACAGATACGCAGTATTTT.

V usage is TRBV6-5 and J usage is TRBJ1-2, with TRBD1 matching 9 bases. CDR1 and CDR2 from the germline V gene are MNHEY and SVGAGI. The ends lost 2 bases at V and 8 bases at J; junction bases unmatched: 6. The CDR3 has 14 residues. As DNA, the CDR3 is TGTGCCAGCAGTTACACAGACAGGGGGGAAGGCTACACCTTC. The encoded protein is CASSYTDRGEGYTF.

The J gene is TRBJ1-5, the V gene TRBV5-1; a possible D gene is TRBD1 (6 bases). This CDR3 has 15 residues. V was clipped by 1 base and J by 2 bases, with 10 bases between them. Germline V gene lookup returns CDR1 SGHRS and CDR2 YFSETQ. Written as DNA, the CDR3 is TGCGCCAGCAGCTTGTACAGGGAAGGCAATCAGCCCCAGCATTTT. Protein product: CASSLYREGNQPQHF.

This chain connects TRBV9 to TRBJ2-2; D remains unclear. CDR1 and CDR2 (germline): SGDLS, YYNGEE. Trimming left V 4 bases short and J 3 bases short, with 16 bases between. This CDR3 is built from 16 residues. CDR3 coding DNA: TGTGCCAGCAGCCTGAGATCCACAGTTGACACCGGGGAGCTGTTTTTT. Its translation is CASSLRSTVDTGELFF.

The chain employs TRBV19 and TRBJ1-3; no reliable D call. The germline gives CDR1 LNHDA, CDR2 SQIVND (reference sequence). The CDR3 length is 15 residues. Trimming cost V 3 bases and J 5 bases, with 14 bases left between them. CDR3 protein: CASSMDAEGRNTIYF. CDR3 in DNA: TGTGCCAGTAGTATGGATGCCGAAGGGCGAAACACCATATATTTT.

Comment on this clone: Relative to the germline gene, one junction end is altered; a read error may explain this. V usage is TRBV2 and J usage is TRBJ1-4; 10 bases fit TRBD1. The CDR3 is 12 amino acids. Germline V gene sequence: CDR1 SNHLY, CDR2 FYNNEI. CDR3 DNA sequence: TGTGCCAGCAGCGGGACAGGGGAAAGACTGTTTTTT. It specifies CASSGTGERLFF.

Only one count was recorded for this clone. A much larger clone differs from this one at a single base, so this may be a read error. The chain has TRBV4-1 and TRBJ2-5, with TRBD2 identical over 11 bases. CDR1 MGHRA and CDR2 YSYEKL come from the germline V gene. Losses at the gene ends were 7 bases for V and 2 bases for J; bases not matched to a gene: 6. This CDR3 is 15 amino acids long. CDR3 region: CASNLLAGEQETQYF. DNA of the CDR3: TGCGCCAGCAACCTACTAGCGGGAGAGCAAGAGACCCAGTACTTC.

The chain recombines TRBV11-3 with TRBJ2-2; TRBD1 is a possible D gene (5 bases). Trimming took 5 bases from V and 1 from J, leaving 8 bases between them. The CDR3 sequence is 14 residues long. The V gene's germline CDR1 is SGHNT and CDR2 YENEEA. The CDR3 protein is CASSPTENTGELFF. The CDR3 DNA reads TGTGCCAGCAGCCCGACAGAGAACACCGGGGAGCTGTTTTTT.

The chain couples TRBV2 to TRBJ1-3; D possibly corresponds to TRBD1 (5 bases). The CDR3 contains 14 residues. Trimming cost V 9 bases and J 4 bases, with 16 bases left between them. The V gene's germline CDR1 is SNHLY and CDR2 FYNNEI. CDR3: CASRSGSGGNTIYF. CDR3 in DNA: TGTGCCAGTAGGTCAGGGTCTGGAGGAAACACCATATATTTT.

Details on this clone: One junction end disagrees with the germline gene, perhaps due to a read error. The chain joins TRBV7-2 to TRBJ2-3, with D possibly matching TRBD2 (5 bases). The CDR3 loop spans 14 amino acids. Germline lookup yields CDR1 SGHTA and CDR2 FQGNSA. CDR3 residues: CANSLAHSTDTQYF. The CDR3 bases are TGTGCCAACAGCTTAGCGCATAGCACAGATACGCAGTATTTT.

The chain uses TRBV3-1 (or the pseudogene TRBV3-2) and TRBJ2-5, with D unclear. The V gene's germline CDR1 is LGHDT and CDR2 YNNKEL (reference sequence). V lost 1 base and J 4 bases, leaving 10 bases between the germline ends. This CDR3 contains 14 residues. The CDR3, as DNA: TGTGCCAGCAGCCAAGGCCCACGAAGAGAGACCCAGTACTTC. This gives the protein CASSQGPRRETQYF.

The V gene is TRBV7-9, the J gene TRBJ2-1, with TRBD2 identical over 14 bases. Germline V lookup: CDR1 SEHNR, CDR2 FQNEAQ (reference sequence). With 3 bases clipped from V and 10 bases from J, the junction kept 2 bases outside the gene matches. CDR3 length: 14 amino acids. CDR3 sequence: CASSLGLAGVEQFF. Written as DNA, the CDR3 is TGTGCCAGCAGCTTGGGACTAGCGGGGGTGGAGCAGTTCTTC.

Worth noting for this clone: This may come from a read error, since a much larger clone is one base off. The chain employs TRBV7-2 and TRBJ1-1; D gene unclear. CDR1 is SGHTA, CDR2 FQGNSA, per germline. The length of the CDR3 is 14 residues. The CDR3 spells CASSQEGLNTKAFF. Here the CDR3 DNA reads TGTGCCAGCAGCCAAGAGGGCCTGAACACTAAAGCTTTCTTT.

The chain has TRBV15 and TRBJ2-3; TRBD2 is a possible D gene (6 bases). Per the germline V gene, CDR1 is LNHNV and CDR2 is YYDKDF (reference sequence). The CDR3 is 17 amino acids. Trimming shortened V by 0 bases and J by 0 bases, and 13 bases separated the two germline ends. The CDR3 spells CATSRELAADSTDTQYF. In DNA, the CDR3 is TGTGCCACCAGCAGAGAACTAGCTGCGGATAGCACAGATACGCAGTATTTT.

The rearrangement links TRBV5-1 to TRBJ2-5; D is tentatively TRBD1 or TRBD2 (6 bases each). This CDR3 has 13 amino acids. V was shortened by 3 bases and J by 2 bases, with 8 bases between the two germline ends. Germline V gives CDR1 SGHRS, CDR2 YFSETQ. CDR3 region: CASSWRGQETQYF. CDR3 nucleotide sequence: TGCGCCAGCAGCTGGAGGGGGCAAGAGACCCAGTACTTC. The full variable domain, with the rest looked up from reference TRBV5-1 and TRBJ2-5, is KAGVTQTPRYLIKTRGQQVTLSCSPISGHRSVSWYQQTPGQGLQFLFEYFSETQRNKGNFPGRFSGRQFSNSRSEMNVSTLELGDSALYLCASSWRGQETQYFGPGTRLLVL.

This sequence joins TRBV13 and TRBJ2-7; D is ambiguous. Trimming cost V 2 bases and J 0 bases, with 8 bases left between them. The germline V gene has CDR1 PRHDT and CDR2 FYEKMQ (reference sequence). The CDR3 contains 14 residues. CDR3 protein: CASSLRWDSYEQYF. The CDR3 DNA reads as TGTGCCAGCAGCTTAAGGTGGGACTCCTACGAGCAGTACTTC.

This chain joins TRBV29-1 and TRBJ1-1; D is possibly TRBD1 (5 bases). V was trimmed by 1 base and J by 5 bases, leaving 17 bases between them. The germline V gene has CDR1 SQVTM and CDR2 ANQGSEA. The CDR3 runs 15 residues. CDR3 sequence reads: CSVEGEEGRFTEAFF. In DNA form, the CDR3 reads TGCAGCGTTGAAGGGGAGGAGGGGCGATTTACTGAAGCTTTCTTT.

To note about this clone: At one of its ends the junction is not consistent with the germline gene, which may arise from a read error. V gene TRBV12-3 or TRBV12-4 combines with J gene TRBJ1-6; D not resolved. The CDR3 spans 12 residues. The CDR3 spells CASSVWNSPLYF. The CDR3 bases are TGTGCCAGCAGTGTGTGGAATTCACCCCTCTACTTT.

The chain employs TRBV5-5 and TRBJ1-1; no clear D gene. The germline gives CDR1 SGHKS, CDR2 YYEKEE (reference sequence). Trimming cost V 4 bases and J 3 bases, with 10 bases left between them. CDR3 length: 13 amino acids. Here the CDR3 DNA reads TGTGCCAGCAGCCCAGACCCGTACACTGAAGCTTTCTTT. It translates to CASSPDPYTEAFF.

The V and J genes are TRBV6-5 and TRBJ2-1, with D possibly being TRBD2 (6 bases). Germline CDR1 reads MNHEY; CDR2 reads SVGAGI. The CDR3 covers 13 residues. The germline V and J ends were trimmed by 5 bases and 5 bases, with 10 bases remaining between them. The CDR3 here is CASSRLVDNEQFF. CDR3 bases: TGTGCCAGCAGTCGACTAGTGGACAATGAGCAGTTCTTC.

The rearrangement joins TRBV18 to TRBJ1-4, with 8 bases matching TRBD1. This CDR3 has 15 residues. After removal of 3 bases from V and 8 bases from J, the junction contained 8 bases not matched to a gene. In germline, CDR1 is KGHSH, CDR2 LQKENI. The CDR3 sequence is CASSPGTGSSEKLFF. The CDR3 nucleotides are TGTGCCAGCTCACCCGGGACAGGAAGTTCAGAAAAACTGTTTTTT.

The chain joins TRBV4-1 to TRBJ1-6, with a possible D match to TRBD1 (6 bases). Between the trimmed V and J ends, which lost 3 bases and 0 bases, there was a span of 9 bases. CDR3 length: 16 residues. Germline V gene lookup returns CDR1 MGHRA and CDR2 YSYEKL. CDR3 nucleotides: TGCGCCAGCAGCCATGGGGGCAACTCCTATAATTCACCCCTCCACTTT. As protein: CASSHGGNSYNSPLHF.

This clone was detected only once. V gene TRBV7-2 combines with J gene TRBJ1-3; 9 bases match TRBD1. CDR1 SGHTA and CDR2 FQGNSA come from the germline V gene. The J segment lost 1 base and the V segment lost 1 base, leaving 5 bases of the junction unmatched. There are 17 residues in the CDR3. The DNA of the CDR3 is TGTGCCAGCAGCTTAGGGGGACAGGGCCATTCTGGAAACACCATATATTTT. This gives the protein CASSLGGQGHSGNTIYF.

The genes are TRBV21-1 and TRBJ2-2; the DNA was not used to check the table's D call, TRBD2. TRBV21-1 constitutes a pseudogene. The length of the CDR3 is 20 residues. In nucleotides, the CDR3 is TGTGCCAGCAGCAAAGTATTTATGAGAAAAAGCGGGGGAAACACCGGGGAGCTGTTTTTT. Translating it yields CASSKVFMRKSGGNTGELFF.

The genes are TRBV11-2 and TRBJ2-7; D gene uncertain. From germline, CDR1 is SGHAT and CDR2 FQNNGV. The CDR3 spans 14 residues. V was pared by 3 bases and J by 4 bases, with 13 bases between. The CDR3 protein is CASSFILGGYEQYF. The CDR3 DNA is TGTGCCAGCAGCTTCATTTTGGGTGGATACGAGCAGTACTTC. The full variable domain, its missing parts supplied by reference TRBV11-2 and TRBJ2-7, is EAGVAQSPRYKIIEKRQSVAFWCNPISGHATLYWYQQILGQGPKLLIQFQNNGVVDDSQLPKDRFSAERLKGVDSTLKIQPAKLEDSAVYLCASSFILGGYEQYFGPGTRLTVT.